This T cell receptor beta chain was identified in a study of shared clonotypes between healthy human individuals (dated by TCRdb to the early 2020s). At the level of the whole study: The cohort included a few men and two women between 18 and 49 years of age. Per donor, three plates each were used for CD4 naive and CD4 memory, two for CD8 naive, and one for CD8 memory. To estimate repertoire size and how much clonotypes are shared between individuals, the study performed deep sequencing of blood TCR repertoires from a handful of healthy adults. To increase sequencing depth and limit assay-specific biases, different laboratories used diverse techniques to prepare libraries and sequence TCR repertoires. Per donor, leukapheresis produced somewhere between about 0.8 and 9.5 billion PBMCs. General findings and caveats noted by the study authors: Only blood was sampled, and tissue TCR repertoires likely differ from those in blood. Pairwise subsampling led to the expectation that sequencing depth would affect the degree of clonotype sharing among donors. Rarefaction of sorted-subset datasets indicated incomplete sequencing despite the large sequencing depth. Sharing across a few donors was observed for around 5% of naive CD4, 3.5% of naive CD8, 2.3% of memory CD4, and around 0.4% of memory CD8 clonotypes. Larger estimated clonotype richness was generally found for naive subsets than for memory subsets. Clonotypes shared by all four sorted-subset donors showed higher generation probabilities than non-shared clonotypes. Because the study included only a small number of donors, the genetic and exposure-history diversity represented was limited.

Unmatched junction bases come to 12, with V trimmed by 5 bases and J by 2 bases. CDR3 length: 18 amino acids, cysteine to phenylalanine. Only CDR3 DNA is held: 54 bases, read in frame from base 1. CDR1 and CDR2 are drawn from the germline V gene (reference sequence): SEHNR, FQNEAQ. Healthy HIV-negative adults with no recently reported acute infections or vaccinations were included as donors. Every donor was a Caucasian adult residing in Nashville, Tennessee, USA. CD4+ T cells were enriched by magnetic negative selection; naive cells were then positively selected on CD45RA, and the negative fraction formed the memory subset. Blood was obtained by leukapheresis, after which PBMCs were separated by Ficoll-Histopaque density gradient centrifugation and cryopreserved in liquid nitrogen vapor phase. Analytical flow cytometry was used to check the purity and quantity of every magnetically sorted T cell population. Genomic DNA was isolated from each sorted fraction and quantified by UV absorbance on a Nanodrop 2000c.

Using the deep immunoSEQ assay, multiplex PCR amplified TCR CDR3 regions from genomic DNA. Genomic DNA extracted from each cell subset was distributed evenly over all wells of several immunoSEQ 96-well plates, and each plate served as one replicate. For sorted subsets, roughly 200 ng genomic DNA, equal to some 30,000 T cell genomes, was loaded into each replicate PCR. Purified libraries were measured with a Qubit 3.0 fluorometer, size-checked on a Bioanalyzer 2100, and measured again with the KAPA Library Quantification kit. Every immunoSEQ 96-well plate was sequenced on a dedicated single-read 150-cycle Illumina NextSeq 550 flow cell. In the paper's pipeline: Because only junctional sequences without quality scores were contained in the immunoSEQ output, filtering matching that applied to full-length reads could not be performed. Sequences were annotated with PyIR, a Python wrapper for IgBLAST v1.9, and V/J genes and CDR3 were assigned using IMGT germline references. Reads with weak V/J assignments (E-value above 1e-6), missing CDR3, stop codons, out-of-frame junctions, or ambiguous translated residues were removed. V3J clonotypes were defined as sequences sharing an identical inferred V gene, J gene, and CDR3 amino acid sequence. Percentage overlap between repertoires was computed as shared unique clonotypes divided by the size of the smaller repertoire. RTK rarefaction, the Chao1 estimator, and Recon v2.1 estimates of unobserved clonotypes were used to assess repertoire richness. Generation probabilities for all TCRbeta clonotypes obtained by the gDNA method from a few donors were computed using OLGA. Entries here come from immuneACCESS through TCRdb and include only in-frame sequences with V and J called. Some clones fail to appear in such tables; in the studies checked, an unresolved V gene covers under half of the shortfall, and the cause of the remainder is unknown. That table is the source of V, J and clone size, and D and trimming were worked out from the DNA. A total of millions of clones appear in this sample, roughly 96% of them only once. The ten largest clones capture under 0.15% of the sample.

This clone came up once. Its specific antigen is unknown. There are no base qualities to consult, and no much larger clone falls within one base. The sequence is built from TRBV7-9 and TRBJ2-7; TRBD2 aligns with 13 central bases. The receptor was isolated from a man between 18 and 35 years old in good health. Sequenced sample: naive CD4+ T cells sorted from blood. The cell subset or site tag for this specimen amounts to: CD45RA+ positively selected. The nucleotide sequence reads as follows: TGTGCCAGCAGCCCGTGGGGTCGACTAGCGGGAGGCGCCTACGAGCAGTACTTC. This yields the protein CASSPWGRLAGGAYEQYF.